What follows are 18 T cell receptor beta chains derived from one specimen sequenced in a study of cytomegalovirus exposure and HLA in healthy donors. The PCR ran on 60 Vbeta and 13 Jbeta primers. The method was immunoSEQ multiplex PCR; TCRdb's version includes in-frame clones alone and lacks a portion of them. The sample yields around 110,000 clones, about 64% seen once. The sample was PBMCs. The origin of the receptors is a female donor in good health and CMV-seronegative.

CDR3 protein: CASSLPGGYYTF. The CDR3 DNA sequence: TGTGCCAGCAGTCTACCGGGAGGCTACTACACCTTC. The chain employs TRBV6-6 and TRBJ1-2, with D uncertain. The CDR3 length is 12 residues. From germline, CDR1 is MNHNY and CDR2 SVGAGI (reference sequence). V was trimmed by 5 bases and J by 10 bases, leaving 14 bases between them.

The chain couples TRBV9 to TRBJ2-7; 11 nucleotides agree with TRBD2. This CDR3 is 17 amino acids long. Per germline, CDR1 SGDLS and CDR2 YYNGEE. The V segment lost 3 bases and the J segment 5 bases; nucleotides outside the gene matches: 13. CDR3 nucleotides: TGTGCCAGCAGCGCCTTCAATCTAGCGGGAGGAATCAACGAGCAGTACTTC. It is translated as CASSAFNLAGGINEQYF.

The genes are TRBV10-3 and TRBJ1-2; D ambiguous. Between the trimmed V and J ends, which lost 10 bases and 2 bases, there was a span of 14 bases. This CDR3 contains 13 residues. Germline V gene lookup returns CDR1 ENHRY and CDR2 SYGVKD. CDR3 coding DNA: TGTGCCACCACGGAGAGGTCGAACTATGGCTACACCTTC. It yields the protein CATTERSNYGYTF.

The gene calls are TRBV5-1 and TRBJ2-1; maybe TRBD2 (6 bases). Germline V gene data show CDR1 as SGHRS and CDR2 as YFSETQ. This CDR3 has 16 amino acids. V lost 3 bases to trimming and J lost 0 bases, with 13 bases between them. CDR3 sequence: CASSSLAVSSYNEQFF. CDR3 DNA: TGCGCCAGCAGCTCCTTAGCGGTTAGCTCCTACAATGAGCAGTTCTTC.

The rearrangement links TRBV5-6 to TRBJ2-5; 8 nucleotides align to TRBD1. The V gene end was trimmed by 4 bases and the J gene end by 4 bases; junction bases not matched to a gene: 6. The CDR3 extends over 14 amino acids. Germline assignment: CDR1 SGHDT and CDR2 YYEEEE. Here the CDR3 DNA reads TGTGCCAGCAGCACCCGGACAGGGCTAGAGACCCAGTACTTC. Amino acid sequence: CASSTRTGLETQYF.

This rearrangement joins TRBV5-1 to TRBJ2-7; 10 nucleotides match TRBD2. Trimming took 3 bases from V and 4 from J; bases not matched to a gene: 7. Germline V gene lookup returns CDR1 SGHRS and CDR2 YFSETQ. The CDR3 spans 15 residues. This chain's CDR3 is CASSYRVAGGYEQYF. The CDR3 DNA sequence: TGCGCCAGCAGCTATAGAGTAGCGGGAGGTTACGAGCAGTACTTC.

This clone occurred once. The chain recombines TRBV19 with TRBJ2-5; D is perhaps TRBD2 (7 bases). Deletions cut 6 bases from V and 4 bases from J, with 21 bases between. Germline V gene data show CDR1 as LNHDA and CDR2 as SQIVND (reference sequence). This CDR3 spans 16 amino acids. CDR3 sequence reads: CASSPRRGGFSETQYF. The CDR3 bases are TGTGCCAGTAGCCCTCGGAGGGGGGGGTTTTCAGAGACCCAGTACTTC.

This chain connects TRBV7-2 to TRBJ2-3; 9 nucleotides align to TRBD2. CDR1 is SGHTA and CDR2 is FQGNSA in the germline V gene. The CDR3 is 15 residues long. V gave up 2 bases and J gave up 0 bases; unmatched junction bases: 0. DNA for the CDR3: TGTGCCAGCAGCTTAAGCGGGAGGAGCACAGATACGCAGTATTTT. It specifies CASSLSGRSTDTQYF.

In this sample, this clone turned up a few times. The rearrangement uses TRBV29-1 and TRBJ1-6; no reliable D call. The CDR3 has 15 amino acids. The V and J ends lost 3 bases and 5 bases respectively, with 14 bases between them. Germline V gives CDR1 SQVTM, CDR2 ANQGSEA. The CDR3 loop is CSVELSRVHNSPLHF. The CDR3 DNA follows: TGCAGCGTTGAGCTGTCGAGGGTTCATAATTCACCCCTCCACTTT. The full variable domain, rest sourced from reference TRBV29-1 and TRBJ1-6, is SAVISQKPSRDICQRGTSLTIQCQVDSQVTMMFWYRQQPGQSLTLIATANQGSEATYESGFVIDKFPISRPNLTFSTLTVSNMSPEDSSIYLCSVELSRVHNSPLHFGNGTRLTVT.

CDR3 region: CASSWTGFTDTQYF. The CDR3 DNA is TGTGCCAGCAGTTGGACAGGGTTCACAGATACGCAGTATTTT. The chain is built from TRBV27 and TRBJ2-3; TRBD1 matches 8 bases. Germline V CDR1 and CDR2: MNHEY, SMNVEV (reference sequence). CDR3 size: 14 residues. J was trimmed by 2 bases and V by 4 bases; bases with no gene match: 2.

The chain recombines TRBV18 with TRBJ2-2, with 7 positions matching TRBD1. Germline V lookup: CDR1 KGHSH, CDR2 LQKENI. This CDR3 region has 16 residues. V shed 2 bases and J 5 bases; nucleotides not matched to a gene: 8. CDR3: CASSPVTGDLTGELFF. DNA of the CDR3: TGTGCCAGCTCACCAGTAACAGGGGATCTGACCGGGGAGCTGTTTTTT.

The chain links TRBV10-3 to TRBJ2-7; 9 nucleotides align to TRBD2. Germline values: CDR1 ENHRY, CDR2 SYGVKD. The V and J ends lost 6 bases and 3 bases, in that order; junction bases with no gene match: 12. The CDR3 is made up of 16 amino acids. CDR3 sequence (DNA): TGTGCCATCAGCCAGACCCCTGGCGGGAGGGACTACGAGCAGTACTTC. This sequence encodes CAISQTPGGRDYEQYF.

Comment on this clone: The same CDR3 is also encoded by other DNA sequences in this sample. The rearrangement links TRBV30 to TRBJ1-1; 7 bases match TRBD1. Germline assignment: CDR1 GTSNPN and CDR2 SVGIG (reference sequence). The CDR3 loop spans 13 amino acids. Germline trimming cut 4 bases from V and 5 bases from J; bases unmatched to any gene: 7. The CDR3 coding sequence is TGTGCCTGGACCCGACAGGGAGGAACTGAAGCTTTCTTT. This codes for CAWTRQGGTEAFF.

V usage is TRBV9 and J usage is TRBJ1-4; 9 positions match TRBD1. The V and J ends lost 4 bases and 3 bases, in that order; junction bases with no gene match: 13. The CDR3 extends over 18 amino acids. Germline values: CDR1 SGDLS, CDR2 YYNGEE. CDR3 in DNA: TGTGCCAGCAGCATGACGGGACAGGGTGGGTTATCTAATGAAAAACTGTTTTTT. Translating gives CASSMTGQGGLSNEKLFF. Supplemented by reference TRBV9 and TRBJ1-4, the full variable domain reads DSGVTQTPKHLITATGQRVTLRCSPRSGDLSVYWYQQSLDQGLQFLIQYYNGEERAKGNILERFSAQQFPDLHSELNLSSLELGDSALYFCASSMTGQGGLSNEKLFFGSGTQLSVL.

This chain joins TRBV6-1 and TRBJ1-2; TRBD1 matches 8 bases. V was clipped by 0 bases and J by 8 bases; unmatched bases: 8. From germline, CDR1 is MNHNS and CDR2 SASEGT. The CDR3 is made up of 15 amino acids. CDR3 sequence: CASSEATSGTGGYTF. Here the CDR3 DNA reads TGTGCCAGCAGTGAAGCTACTTCCGGGACAGGCGGCTACACCTTC.

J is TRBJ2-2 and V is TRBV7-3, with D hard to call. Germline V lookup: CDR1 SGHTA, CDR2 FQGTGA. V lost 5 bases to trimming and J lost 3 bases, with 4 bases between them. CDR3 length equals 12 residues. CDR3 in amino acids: CASSRDTGELFF. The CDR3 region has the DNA TGTGCCAGCAGCCGAGACACCGGGGAGCTGTTTTTT.

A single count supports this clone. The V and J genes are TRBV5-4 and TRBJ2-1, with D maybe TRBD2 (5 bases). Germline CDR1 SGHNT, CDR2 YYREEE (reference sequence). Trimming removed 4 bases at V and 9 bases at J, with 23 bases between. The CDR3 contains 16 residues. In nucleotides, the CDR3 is TGTGCCAGCAGCCGCCCGAGGCTAGGAGGTTTAGGTGAGCAGTTCTTC. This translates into CASSRPRLGGLGEQFF.

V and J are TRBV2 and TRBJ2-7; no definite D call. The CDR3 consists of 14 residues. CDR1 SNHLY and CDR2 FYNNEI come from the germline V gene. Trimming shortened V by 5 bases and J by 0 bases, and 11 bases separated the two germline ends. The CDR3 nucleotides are TGTGCCAGCAGTCGCGGCGGTCCCTCCTACGAGCAGTACTTC. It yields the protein CASSRGGPSYEQYF.